The present T cell receptor beta chain was sequenced within a study of shared clonotypes between healthy human individuals. About the study: The donors, a couple of women and three men, were aged 18 to 49. Study-level findings and limits: Roughly 5% of naive CD4 clonotypes were common to a few donors.

Note on this clone: Its target is unknown.

For each subset, genomic DNA was distributed in equal portions over several immunoSEQ plates. The table came from immunoSEQ multiplex PCR; TCRdb's copy has only in-frame clones and leaves some out. The sample has some 2.3 million clones; 85% to 95% are singletons. All of the donors resided in Nashville, Tennessee, and each was a Caucasian adult. The sequence was collected from a man aged 18 to 30 in good health. Some clones in this sample may be carry-over from other donors' samples. The material sequenced was naive CD4+ T cells from PBMCs. Documented subset: CD45RA+ positively selected.

As DNA, the CDR3 is TGTGCCAGCAAAACCGGGACTAGCGATGCCGGGGAGCTGTTTTTT. Its protein product is CASKTGTSDAGELFF. The chain recombines TRBV6-6 with TRBJ2-2; 10 bases are a match to TRBD2. V dropped 7 bases and J dropped 6; count of bases not matched to a gene: 8. CDR3 size: 15 residues. Germline values: CDR1 MNHNY, CDR2 SVGAGI (reference sequence).